This T cell receptor beta chain was identified during a study of technical replicates of blood from several donors. The repertoire was sequenced with immunoSEQ multiplex PCR; TCRdb's copy has only in-frame clones and lacks some. The sample records fewer than 85,000 clones, roughly 92% being singletons. Germline lookup yields CDR1 MDHEN and CDR2 SYDVKM. This CDR3 has 12 amino acids. Trimming took 8 bases from V and 4 from J, leaving 11 bases between them. The sample taken for sequencing was T cells isolated from PBMCs. The chain is built from TRBV28 and TRBJ1-1; D is unresolved. This clonotype originated in a human donor in good health. In DNA, the CDR3 is TGTGCCAGCTGGGAAGGGAGCACTGAAGCTTTCTTT. Amino acids: CASWEGSTEAFF.